Below, 10 T cell receptor beta chains from the same sample are listed, as sequenced in a study of cytomegalovirus exposure and HLA in healthy donors. It was with 60 Vbeta and 13 Jbeta primers that the PCR ran. TCRdb's copy holds only in-frame clones and misses some; the assay was immunoSEQ multiplex PCR. The table has 75,000 or so clones, around 70% seen once. The specimen sequenced was PBMCs. These TCRs come from a woman in her 30s in good health and CMV-seropositive.

This clone was recorded only once. The chain links TRBV6-5 to TRBJ2-2, with D possibly TRBD1 on 5 matching bases. The CDR3 loop spans 12 amino acids. Germline lookup yields CDR1 MNHEY and CDR2 SVGAGI. Deletions cut 6 bases from V and 4 bases from J, with 6 bases between. The CDR3 nucleotides read TGTGCCAGCAGGACAGCCACCGGGGAGCTGTTTTTT. Amino acid sequence: CASRTATGELFF.

This clone has more than one count but fewer than ten. The chain is built from TRBV5-1 and TRBJ2-3; D call uncertain. This CDR3 has 14 residues. CDR1 SGHRS and CDR2 YFSETQ come from the germline V gene. V lost 0 bases and J lost 2, with 7 bases in between. The CDR3 sequence is CASSLAENTDTQYF. The CDR3, as DNA: TGCGCCAGCAGCTTGGCAGAAAACACAGATACGCAGTATTTT.

This clone came up a few times. V gene TRBV15 combines with J gene TRBJ1-1; tentative D call: TRBD1 (6 bases). The germline V gene has CDR1 LNHNV and CDR2 YYDKDF (reference sequence). CDR3 length equals 16 residues. The V gene lost 4 bases and the J gene lost 10 bases, with 25 bases spanning the gap. The CDR3 nucleotides are TGTGCCACCAGCACTCGTACAGGGTGGGAAGTGTCCCCAGCTTTCTTT. Encoded protein: CATSTRTGWEVSPAFF. Looking up the rest from reference TRBV15 and TRBJ1-1 gives the full variable domain: DAMVIQNPRYQVTQFGKPVTLSCSQTLNHNVMYWYQQKSSQAPKLLFHYYDKDFNNEADTPDNFQSRRPNTSFCFLDIRSPGLGDTAMYLCATSTRTGWEVSPAFFGQGTRLTVV.

The chain is built from TRBV4-2 and TRBJ2-3, with 9 bases matching TRBD2. Germline lookup yields CDR1 LGHNA and CDR2 YNFKEQ. Trimming at V came to 2 bases and at J to 3 bases, leaving 3 bases not matched to a gene. This CDR3 spans 15 amino acids. The CDR3 is CASSQFAGGTDTQYF. CDR3 in DNA: TGTGCCAGCAGCCAATTTGCGGGAGGGACAGATACGCAGTATTTT.

The V gene is TRBV5-8, the J gene TRBJ1-2, with 8 bases matching TRBD1. The V gene end was trimmed by 1 base and the J gene end by 4 bases; junction bases not matched to a gene: 12. Germline V gives CDR1 SGHTS, CDR2 YDEGEE. This CDR3 is 17 amino acids long. CDR3 coding DNA: TGTGCCAGCAGCTTGCGTGTGAAACAGGGGGTAACCTATGGCTACACCTTC. Translated, it gives CASSLRVKQGVTYGYTF.

This clone was counted a few times. The chain has TRBV6-1 and TRBJ2-5; maybe TRBD2 (5 bases). Germline V CDR1 and CDR2: MNHNS, SASEGT. The ends were cut back, 4 bases at V and 5 bases at J, with 11 bases in the middle. This CDR3 is built from 13 residues. Here the CDR3 DNA reads TGTGCCAGCAGTGCCCGGGAAGTTGAGACCCAGTACTTC. It is translated as CASSAREVETQYF.

The chain has TRBV5-4 and TRBJ2-1; TRBD2 might be the D (6 bases). V gave up 4 bases and J gave up 5 bases, with 16 bases separating them. The germline gives CDR1 SGHNT, CDR2 YYREEE (reference sequence). The CDR3 sequence is 15 residues long. Here the CDR3 reads CASSHGGIRNNEQFF. The CDR3 DNA is TGTGCCAGCAGCCACGGCGGGATCCGTAACAATGAGCAGTTCTTC.

This clone occurred once. The V call is TRBV7-9, the J call TRBJ1-1; TRBD1 matches 7 bases. This CDR3 contains 15 residues. Germline CDR1 is SEHNR and CDR2 is FQNEAQ (reference sequence). Losses at the gene ends were 4 bases for V and 1 base for J; bases not matched to a gene: 6. CDR3: CASSSTGQRNTEAFF. The CDR3 bases are TGTGCCAGCAGCTCGACGGGACAGCGGAACACTGAAGCTTTCTTT.

This chain connects TRBV19 to TRBJ1-4, with TRBD1 identical over 7 bases. The CDR3 covers 14 residues. Trimming cost V 7 bases and J 4 bases; bases outside gene matches: 6. CDR1 LNHDA and CDR2 SQIVND come from the germline V gene (reference sequence). The CDR3 here is CASTFDRDNEKLFF. The CDR3 nucleotides are TGTGCCAGTACCTTTGACAGGGATAATGAAAAACTGTTTTTT.

J is TRBJ2-7 and V is TRBV9; TRBD1 agrees at 9 bases. Germline V gene data show CDR1 as SGDLS and CDR2 as YYNGEE. Germline trimming cut 3 bases from V and 2 bases from J; bases unmatched to any gene: 6. This CDR3 spans 15 amino acids. This CDR3 reads CASSAGTGLAYEQYF. The CDR3 DNA is TGTGCCAGCAGCGCAGGGACAGGGCTTGCCTACGAGCAGTACTTC.